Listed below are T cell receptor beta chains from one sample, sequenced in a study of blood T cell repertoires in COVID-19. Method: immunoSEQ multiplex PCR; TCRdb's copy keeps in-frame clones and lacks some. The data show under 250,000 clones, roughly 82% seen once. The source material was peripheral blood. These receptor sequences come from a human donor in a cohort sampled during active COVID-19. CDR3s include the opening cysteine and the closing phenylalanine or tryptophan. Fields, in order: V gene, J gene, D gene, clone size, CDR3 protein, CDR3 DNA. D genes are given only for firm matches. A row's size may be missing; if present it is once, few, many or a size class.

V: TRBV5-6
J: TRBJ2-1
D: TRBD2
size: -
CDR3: CASSLGPGTSGRNEQFF
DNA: TGTGCCAGCAGCTTGGGACCCGGGACTAGCGGGAGAAATGAGCAGTTCTTC

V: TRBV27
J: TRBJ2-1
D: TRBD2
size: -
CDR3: CASSSGPLAGVGNEQFF
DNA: TGTGCCAGCAGTTCAGGACCACTAGCGGGAGTCGGCAATGAGCAGTTCTTC

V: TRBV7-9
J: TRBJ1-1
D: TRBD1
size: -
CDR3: CASSHPDRGISEAFF
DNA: TGTGCCAGCAGTCACCCCGACAGGGGTATCTCTGAAGCTTTCTTT

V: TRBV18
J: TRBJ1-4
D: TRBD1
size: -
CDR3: CASSLDRGTNEKLFF
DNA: TGTGCCAGCTCGCTCGACAGGGGGACTAATGAAAAACTGTTTTTT

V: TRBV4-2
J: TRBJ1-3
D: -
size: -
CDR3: CASSHLFSGNTIYF
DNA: TGTGCCAGCAGCCATCTTTTCTCTGGAAACACCATATATTTT

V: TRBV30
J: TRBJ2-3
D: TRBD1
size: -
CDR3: CAWSVNGQGRDTQYF
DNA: TGTGCCTGGAGTGTTAACGGACAGGGGAGAGATACGCAGTATTTT

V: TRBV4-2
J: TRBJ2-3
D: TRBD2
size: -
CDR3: CASSQDPPGGDRTDTQYF
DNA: TGTGCCAGCAGCCAAGATCCCCCGGGGGGAGACCGCACAGATACGCAGTATTTT

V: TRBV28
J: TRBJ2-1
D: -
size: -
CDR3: CASSLMSGASSYNEQFF
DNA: TGTGCCAGCAGTTTAATGTCGGGAGCCTCATCCTACAATGAGCAGTTCTTC

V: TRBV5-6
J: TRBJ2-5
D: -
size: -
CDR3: CASLTTGWLETQYF
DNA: TGTGCCAGCCTCACCACAGGGTGGTTGGAGACCCAGTACTTC

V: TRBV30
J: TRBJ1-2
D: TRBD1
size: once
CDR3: CAGRGQGGGGYTF
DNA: TGTGCCGGAAGGGGACAGGGTGGAGGCGGCTACACCTTC

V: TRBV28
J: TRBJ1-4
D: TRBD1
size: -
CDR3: CASSLSGTGGSREKLFF
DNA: TGTGCCAGCAGTTTATCCGGGACAGGGGGCTCTCGGGAAAAACTGTTTTTT

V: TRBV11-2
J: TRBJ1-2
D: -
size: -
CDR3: CASAGRGDYGYTF
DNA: TGTGCCAGTGCCGGAAGAGGCGACTATGGCTACACCTTC

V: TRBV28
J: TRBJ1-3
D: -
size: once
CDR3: CASSSGAGNTIYF
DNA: TGTGCCAGCAGTTCAGGGGCTGGAAACACCATATATTTT

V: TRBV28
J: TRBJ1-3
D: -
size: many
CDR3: CASSSGGGSGNTIYF
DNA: TGTGCCAGCAGTTCTGGGGGAGGATCTGGAAACACCATATATTTT

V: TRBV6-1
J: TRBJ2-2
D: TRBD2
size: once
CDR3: CASSGPTSGRKGANTGELFF
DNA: TGTGCCAGCAGTGGCCCGACTAGCGGGAGAAAGGGGGCGAACACCGGGGAGCTGTTTTTT

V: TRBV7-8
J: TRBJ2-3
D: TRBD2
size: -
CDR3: CASSIGTSGSTDTQYF
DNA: TGTGCCAGCAGCATTGGGACTAGCGGGAGCACAGATACGCAGTATTTT

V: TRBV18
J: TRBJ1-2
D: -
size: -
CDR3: CASSPGLEGGYTF
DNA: TGTGCCAGCTCACCGGGGCTGGAGGGTGGCTACACCTTC

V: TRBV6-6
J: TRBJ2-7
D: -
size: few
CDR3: CASSYSAGTYEQYF
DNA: TGTGCCAGCAGTTACTCGGCGGGTACCTACGAGCAGTACTTC

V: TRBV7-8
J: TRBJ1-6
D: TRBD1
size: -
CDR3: CASSFQGGNSPLHF
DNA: TGTGCCAGCAGCTTCCAGGGGGGTAATTCACCCCTCCACTTT